This record covers a single T cell receptor (beta chain). The germline V gene encodes CDR1 MDHEN and CDR2 SYDVKM. There are 15 residues in the CDR3. Between the trimmed V and J ends, which lost 6 bases and 0 bases, there was a span of 11 bases. The entry originates in a study of blood T cell repertoires in COVID-19. Study background: Material from acute and convalescent COVID-19 was sourced from the United States, Italy and Spain. T cells, B-cell-depleted T cells, or PBMCs provided the cDNA or gDNA that served as material.

How the authors handled the data: Quantification of nucleated cells was approximated via reference gene primer amplification. The protocol was immunoSEQ multiplex PCR, while the TCRdb copy is restricted to in-frame clones and leaves out a portion. D and trimming were read from the DNA, whereas the V and J calls and clone size are those reported in that table. The repertoire holds about 300,000 clones, with approximately 90% as singletons. Sequencing was carried out using peripheral blood. This chain uses TRBV28 with TRBJ1-4, with TRBD1 as a possible D gene (5 bases). The clonotype comes from a woman aged 25 to 39 who had recovered from COVID-19. The CDR3 bases are TGTGCCAGCAGACCCAGGGTTGCAACTAATGAAAAACTGTTTTTT. This translates into CASRPRVATNEKLFF.